The 25 T cell receptor beta chains presented below share a single source sample, sequenced in a study of blood T cells in healthy people across ages. Primers used in a second PCR of roughly 6 to 11 cycles were a sample-barcoded 5' primer and a J-beta primer mix. TCRdb reprocessed the 5' RACE reads with MiXCR, giving one entry per CDR3 protein. The repertoire holds about 970,000 distinct CDR3 sequences, with 45% to 60% as singletons. The sequencing input was blood. These receptors were taken from a woman in her fifties or sixties in good health.

In the case of this clonotype: A much larger clone is a single base away; this may be a read error. The rearrangement links TRBV28 to TRBJ2-7; D is unresolved. CDR3 length: 12 amino acids. Trimming stripped 6 bases from V and 2 bases from J, with 8 bases between. Germline lookup yields CDR1 MDHEN and CDR2 SYDVKM. The CDR3 loop is CASRQTPYEQYF. The CDR3 DNA is TGTGCCAGCAGACAAACCCCCTACGAGCAGTACTTC.

This clonotype appeared a few times. This chain's CDR3 is CASSYPPGQGAREQFF. Here the CDR3 DNA reads TGTGCCAGCAGTTACCCACCAGGACAGGGGGCGCGTGAGCAGTTCTTC. This rearrangement joins TRBV6-2 or TRBV6-3 to TRBJ2-1; 11 nucleotides match TRBD1. The CDR3 has 16 amino acids. V lost 2 bases and J lost 9; bases outside the gene matches: 9. CDR1 and CDR2 from the germline V gene are MNHEY and SVGEGT.

The gene calls are TRBV7-9 and TRBJ2-7; 10 nucleotides agree with TRBD2. Germline V CDR1 and CDR2: SEHNR, FQNEAQ (reference sequence). With 5 bases clipped from V and 0 bases from J, the junction kept 4 bases outside the gene matches. The CDR3 is 15 residues long. CDR3 nucleotides: TGTGCCAGCAGCGCGCTAGCGGGAGTCTCCTACGAGCAGTACTTC. Residues: CASSALAGVSYEQYF.

This clonotype was observed once. The chain uses TRBV12-3 or TRBV12-4 and TRBJ2-5; possible D gene TRBD2, 6 bases. The ends were cut back, 3 bases at V and 3 bases at J, with 14 bases in the middle. CDR3 length: 15 residues. The CDR3 loop is CASSFISGRKETQYF. The CDR3 nucleotides read TGTGCCAGCAGTTTCATCAGCGGGCGGAAAGAGACCCAGTACTTC.

In the case of this clonotype: The DNA is left out, because the CDR3 cannot be placed on it with certainty; the CDR3 is given as TCRdb lists it. The chain couples TRBV4-1 to TRBJ2-1; the D call of TRBD2 is as the table states it, not checked on the DNA. The CDR3 is 17 amino acids in total, end residues counted. Germline lookup yields CDR1 MGHRA and CDR2 YSYEKL. This chain's CDR3 is CASSQVGTGTSANERFF.

This rearrangement joins TRBV20-1 to TRBJ2-6; TRBD1 or TRBD2 may be the D gene (5 bases each). This CDR3 has 16 residues. Trimming removed 5 bases at V and 9 bases at J, with 23 bases between. From germline, CDR1 is DFQATT and CDR2 SNEGSKA (reference sequence). The CDR3 region is CSAWPGPAVRGNVLTF. The CDR3 DNA is TGCAGTGCTTGGCCGGGACCCGCTGTGAGGGGCAACGTCCTGACTTTC.

The chain carries TRBV20-1 and TRBJ2-7, with 8 bases matching TRBD1. The ends lost 4 bases at V and 9 bases at J; junction bases unmatched: 8. The length of the CDR3 is 12 residues. Germline CDR1 and CDR2: DFQATT and SNEGSKA (reference sequence). The chain's CDR3 is CSATKTGERQYF. CDR3 in DNA: TGCAGTGCTACGAAGACAGGGGAACGGCAGTACTTC.

The chain uses TRBV19 and TRBJ2-7; 7 nucleotides align to TRBD1. This CDR3 region has 17 residues. Per germline, CDR1 LNHDA and CDR2 SQIVND (reference sequence). With V trimmed by 4 bases and J by 1 base, 13 bases remained unmatched. The CDR3 sequence: CASSTAKGRGPSYEQYF. The CDR3 nucleotides are TGTGCCAGTAGTACCGCGAAGGGTAGGGGGCCATCCTACGAGCAGTACTTC.

This clonotype was detected only once. The chain couples TRBV3-1 to TRBJ1-5; unclear D gene. Germline V gene data show CDR1 as LGHDT and CDR2 as YNNKEL (reference sequence). The ends were cut back, 1 base at V and 2 bases at J, with 12 bases in the middle. The CDR3 consists of 16 residues. CDR3 in DNA: TGTGCCAGCAGCCAAGCTGCCAACGGAGGCAATCAGCCCCAGCATTTT. Translated, it gives CASSQAANGGNQPQHF. Complete variable domain (other parts from reference TRBV3-1 and TRBJ1-5): DTAVSQTPKYLVTQMGNDKSIKCEQNLGHDTMYWYKQDSKKFLKIMFSYNNKELIINETVPNRFSPKSPDKAHLNLHINSLELGDSAVYFCASSQAANGGNQPQHFGDGTRLSIL.

J is TRBJ2-2 and V is TRBV9, with unresolved D. The CDR3 has 15 amino acids. Germline values: CDR1 SGDLS, CDR2 YYNGEE. The V end lost 0 bases, the J end lost 1 base, and 7 bases lay between the germline ends. The CDR3 region has the DNA TGTGCCAGCAGCGTAGAAACCGAGAACACCGGGGAGCTGTTTTTT. Translated, it gives CASSVETENTGELFF. Full variable domain (remainder filled in from reference TRBV9 and TRBJ2-2): DSGVTQTPKHLITATGQRVTLRCSPRSGDLSVYWYQQSLDQGLQFLIQYYNGEERAKGNILERFSAQQFPDLHSELNLSSLELGDSALYFCASSVETENTGELFFGEGSRLTVL.

The chain has TRBV28 and TRBJ1-2, with a tentative D call TRBD1 (5 bases). V shed 3 bases and J shed 10 bases, with 15 bases lying between them. CDR3 length: 13 residues. Germline CDR1 and CDR2: MDHEN and SYDVKM. The DNA of the CDR3 is TGTGCCAGCAGTTTCGGGTCAGGGAACCACTACACCTTC. The encoded protein is CASSFGSGNHYTF.

The V gene is TRBV20-1, the J gene TRBJ2-3, with TRBD2 identical over 10 bases. Germline V CDR1 and CDR2: DFQATT, SNEGSKA (reference sequence). Trimming cost V 1 base and J 5 bases; bases outside gene matches: 6. This CDR3 has 15 amino acids. The CDR3 spells CSARVLAGVGDTQYF. CDR3 nucleotide sequence: TGCAGTGCTAGAGTTCTAGCGGGAGTCGGAGATACGCAGTATTTT.

The sample holds a few counts of this clonotype. The chain combines TRBV12-3 or TRBV12-4 with TRBJ2-5; the D is unclear. V lost 5 bases and J lost 3, with 13 bases in between. This CDR3 region has 14 residues. Here the CDR3 reads CASSIHTEKETQYF. CDR3 DNA sequence: TGTGCCAGCAGTATACACACAGAAAAAGAGACCCAGTACTTC.

The chain employs TRBV5-1 and TRBJ2-5; 10 positions agree with TRBD2. Germline V CDR1 and CDR2: SGHRS, YFSETQ. This CDR3 is built from 15 residues. The V gene end was trimmed by 7 bases and the J gene end by 0 bases; junction bases not matched to a gene: 6. The CDR3 region is CASGSGTSDQETQYF. CDR3 in DNA: TGCGCCAGCGGGTCAGGGACTAGCGACCAAGAGACCCAGTACTTC.

This clonotype appeared many times. The chain couples TRBV20-1 to TRBJ1-6; TRBD1 matches at 8 bases. CDR1 is DFQATT, CDR2 SNEGSKA, per germline (reference sequence). J gave up 13 bases and V 3 bases, and 8 bases lay outside the gene matches. The CDR3 totals 13 residues. The CDR3: CSARRGQGNPLHF. The CDR3 DNA is TGCAGTGCTAGGAGAGGACAGGGTAATCCCCTCCACTTT.

This clonotype appeared a few times. The J gene is TRBJ1-1, the V gene TRBV29-1; 7 nucleotides agree with TRBD1. The germline V gene encodes CDR1 SQVTM and CDR2 ANQGSEA. The length of the CDR3 is 13 residues. The ends lost 4 bases at V and 3 bases at J; junction bases unmatched: 5. The CDR3 is CSVVDRDDTEAFF. CDR3 in DNA: TGCAGCGTTGTAGACAGGGACGACACTGAAGCTTTCTTT. The complete variable domain, with remaining parts taken from reference TRBV29-1 and TRBJ1-1, reads SAVISQKPSRDICQRGTSLTIQCQVDSQVTMMFWYRQQPGQSLTLIATANQGSEATYESGFVIDKFPISRPNLTFSTLTVSNMSPEDSSIYLCSVVDRDDTEAFFGQGTRLTVV.

The chain joins TRBV21-1 to TRBJ2-5; TRBD1 is the table's D call and was not checked against the DNA. The J call may be faulty, since TRBJ2-7 better matches the DNA end. TRBV21-1 is given as a pseudogene. The CDR3 is made up of 12 amino acids. The chain's CDR3 is CASSKGGHEQYF. The CDR3 bases are TGTGCCAGCAGCAAAGGGGGACACGAGCAGTACTTC.

The CDR3 region has the DNA TGTGCCAGCAGTGTACAGGGGAAAAATTCACCCCTCCACTTT. Its translation is CASSVQGKNSPLHF. The chain combines TRBV6-1 with TRBJ1-6; 7 positions agree with TRBD1. Trimming took 4 bases from V and 7 from J; bases not matched to a gene: 4. Germline-derived CDR1 and CDR2 are MNHNS and SASEGT. CDR3 length: 14 amino acids.

The J gene is TRBJ1-6, the V gene TRBV7-2; D not certain. The CDR3 runs 16 residues. Between the trimmed V and J ends, which lost 5 bases and 7 bases, there was a span of 18 bases. Germline CDR1 reads SGHTA; CDR2 reads FQGNSA. Here the CDR3 DNA reads TGTGCCAGCAGCCAGGTTAACATGATGTTGAATTCACCCCTCCACTTT. Translating it yields CASSQVNMMLNSPLHF. The whole variable domain, remainder taken from reference TRBV7-2 and TRBJ1-6, is GAGVSQSPSNKVTEKGKDVELRCDPISGHTALYWYRQSLGQGLEFLIYFQGNSAPDKSGLPSDRFSAERTGGSVSTLTIQRTQQEDSAVYLCASSQVNMMLNSPLHFGNGTRLTVT.

The CDR3 reads CASSLGSGRALEQFF. The CDR3 DNA sequence: TGTGCCAGCAGCTTAGGTAGCGGGAGGGCCCTTGAGCAGTTCTTC. V and J are TRBV13 and TRBJ2-1, with TRBD2 matching 11 bases. Losses at the gene ends were 0 bases for V and 9 bases for J; bases not matched to a gene: 4. Germline CDR1 reads PRHDT; CDR2 reads FYEKMQ (reference sequence). This CDR3 has 15 amino acids.

This clonotype appeared a few times. The chain joins TRBV4-3 to TRBJ1-4, with 9 nucleotides matching TRBD1. This CDR3 has 15 amino acids. Per the germline V gene, CDR1 is LGHNA and CDR2 is YSLEER. V lost 0 bases to trimming and J lost 7 bases; unmatched junction nucleotides: 3. The CDR3 coding sequence is TGCGCCAGCAGCCAAGAGTGGACAGGGGTTGAAAAACTGTTTTTT. The encoded protein is CASSQEWTGVEKLFF.

The chain has TRBV29-1 and TRBJ2-1; 9 bases agree with TRBD2. The CDR3 sequence is 15 residues long. With 4 bases clipped from V and 7 bases from J, the junction kept 11 bases outside the gene matches. Germline-derived CDR1 and CDR2 are SQVTM and ANQGSEA. CDR3 loop: CSVASGVSVGNEQFF. In DNA form, the CDR3 reads TGCAGCGTTGCTAGCGGGGTGTCCGTGGGGAATGAGCAGTTCTTC.

In this sample, this clonotype turned up a few times. V usage is TRBV3-1 and J usage is TRBJ1-1; D is unclear. The germline V gene encodes CDR1 LGHDT and CDR2 YNNKEL (reference sequence). Between the trimmed V and J ends, which lost 0 bases and 5 bases, there was a span of 1 base. This CDR3 contains 11 residues. The CDR3 reads CASSQETEAFF. In DNA form, the CDR3 reads TGTGCCAGCAGCCAAGAGACTGAAGCTTTCTTT.

This clonotype was observed once. The genes are TRBV28 and TRBJ2-1; D possibly matches TRBD1 or TRBD2 (5 bases each). The J call may be mistaken, given a closer DNA end match to TRBJ2-7. The CDR3 extends over 17 amino acids. Germline CDR1 MDHEN, CDR2 SYDVKM. Here the CDR3 reads CASSSTTLGVPYNEQYF. In DNA form, the CDR3 reads TGTGCCAGCAGTTCTACTACCTTGGGGGTGCCCTACAATGAGCAGTACTTC.

The V gene is TRBV28, the J gene TRBJ2-7; D ambiguous. The CDR3 runs to 13 residues. V shed 6 bases and J shed 0 bases, with 9 bases lying between them. Germline V gene lookup returns CDR1 MDHEN and CDR2 SYDVKM. The CDR3 region has the DNA TGTGCCAGCAGGGACCCTGGCTCCTACGAGCAGTACTTC. It specifies CASRDPGSYEQYF.